This record covers a single TCR beta chain. Method: immunoSEQ multiplex PCR; TCRdb's copy keeps in-frame clones and lacks some. The data contain roughly 160,000 clones, roughly 94% of them singletons. The sample comes from a study of control samples from healthy donors and cancer patients. The CDR3 runs 16 residues. Germline V gene lookup returns CDR1 SGDLS and CDR2 YYNGEE. V dropped 2 bases and J dropped 5; count of bases not matched to a gene: 11. This sequence was found in a man aged 55 to 69 with colorectal cancer. The sequencing input was PBMCs. The chain is built from TRBV9 and TRBJ2-5; 8 bases align to TRBD2. The CDR3 region has the DNA TGTGCCAGCAGCGTCTCGTCGGGGGGGCCGAGGGAGACCCAGTACTTC. Residues: CASSVSSGGPRETQYF.